One T cell receptor (beta chain) is described in this entry. As yet, its antigen is unknown. Sequencing was performed with immunoSEQ multiplex PCR; in TCRdb, only in-frame clones are kept and a portion is missing. The sample yields some 16,000 clones, approximately 90% seen once. The data were taken from a study of T cells in pancreatic ductal adenocarcinoma. Study-level results: Tumor samples had fewer productive templates and around 7.2-fold fewer unique clonotypes than blood.

V shed 5 bases and J 3 bases; nucleotides not matched to a gene: 10. CDR1 LNHDA and CDR2 SQIVND come from the germline V gene (reference sequence). The CDR3 spans 16 residues. The selected patients with pancreatic ductal adenocarcinoma had surgery but no neoadjuvant therapy. Sequenced material: PBMCs. The chain is built from TRBV19 and TRBJ1-1; TRBD1 aligns across 9 bases. The TCR comes from a human donor with pancreatic ductal adenocarcinoma. The CDR3 sequence: CASSVTGQGPYTEAFF. The CDR3 nucleotides read TGTGCCAGTAGTGTAACGGGACAGGGTCCGTACACTGAAGCTTTCTTT.